The clone carrying this TCR beta chain was counted once. Its antigen is undetermined. The CDR3 length is 16 residues. The J segment lost 0 bases and the V segment lost 2 bases, leaving 5 bases of the junction unmatched. CDR1 and CDR2 (germline): MGHRA, YSYEKL. This record belongs to a study of cytomegalovirus exposure and HLA in healthy donors. Whole-study findings and limits: A classifier reportedly called cytomegalovirus status with high sensitivity and specificity. Researchers catalogued under 200 TCR beta chains as cytomegalovirus-associated. According to a later analysis, TCR clusters from the first cohort tended to co-occur in the 110 or so validation repertoires.

Method: immunoSEQ multiplex PCR; TCRdb's copy keeps in-frame clones and lacks some. Of roughly 130,000 clones listed, around 92% are singletons. V gene TRBV4-1 combines with J gene TRBJ2-5; 8 positions agree with TRBD1. Sequencing used PBMCs. The TCR sequence derives from a man aged 25-40 years in good health and CMV-seronegative. CDR3 loop: CASSQSRTGYQETQYF. In nucleotides, the CDR3 is TGCGCCAGCAGCCAATCCAGGACAGGGTACCAAGAGACCCAGTACTTC.